The T cell receptor beta chain under discussion was sequenced for a study of blood T cells in healthy people across ages. Of note for this clonotype: What it recognizes is unknown.

Russia was home to the donors, healthy Caucasian individuals aged 6 to 90. A minimum of 7 million PBMCs was isolated per sample. The germline gives CDR1 SGHTA, CDR2 FQGNSA. CDR3 length equals 15 residues. V was clipped by 1 base and J by 9 bases; unmatched bases: 8. General study findings and limits: A roughly linear fall in TCR beta diversity per million T cells was seen with increasing age.

For the second PCR, which ran for 7 to 11 cycles, a sample-barcoded 5' primer and a J-beta primer mix were used. Paired-end reads containing CDR3 totaled no fewer than 3 million for each sample. TCRdb re-derived calls from the 5' RACE reads in MiXCR, one entry per CDR3 protein. The sample shows 1,500,000 or so distinct CDR3 sequences, roughly 43% of them seen only once. The specimen sequenced was blood. The origin of this receptor is a woman aged 18-29 years in good health. V and J are TRBV7-2 and TRBJ2-3; 9 bases match TRBD1. CDR3 in amino acids: CASSLGDRDAETQYF. In DNA form, the CDR3 reads TGTGCCAGCAGCTTAGGGGACAGGGACGCGGAAACGCAGTATTTT.